This T cell receptor (beta chain) was identified in a study of CD8 T cells in ankylosing spondylitis. General study points: Seemingly characteristic of ankylosing spondylitis blood was a TCR beta motif consisting of about 8 highly homologous variants. In synovial fluid and blood from reactive arthritis, some motif variants were previously reported.

TCRdb reprocessed the 5' RACE reads with MiXCR, giving one entry per CDR3 protein. The sample comprises approximately 350,000 distinct CDR3 sequences, roughly 14% of which are singletons, and roughly 0.99% rests with the top ten. Note on this clonotype: The antigen remains undetermined.

Germline lookup yields CDR1 MNHEY and CDR2 SVGAGI. V lost 4 bases to trimming and J lost 0 bases; unmatched junction nucleotides: 1. The CDR3 extends over 15 amino acids. The gene calls are TRBV6-5 and TRBJ2-3; 10 bases map to TRBD1. The TCR comes from a male donor with ankylosing spondylitis or in good health (not recorded which). Sequenced sample: blood, either unsorted or a sorted T cell fraction (not recorded which). CDR3 in DNA: TGTGCCAGCAGTTGGGGACAGGGGAGCACAGATACGCAGTATTTT. Its translation is CASSWGQGSTDTQYF.